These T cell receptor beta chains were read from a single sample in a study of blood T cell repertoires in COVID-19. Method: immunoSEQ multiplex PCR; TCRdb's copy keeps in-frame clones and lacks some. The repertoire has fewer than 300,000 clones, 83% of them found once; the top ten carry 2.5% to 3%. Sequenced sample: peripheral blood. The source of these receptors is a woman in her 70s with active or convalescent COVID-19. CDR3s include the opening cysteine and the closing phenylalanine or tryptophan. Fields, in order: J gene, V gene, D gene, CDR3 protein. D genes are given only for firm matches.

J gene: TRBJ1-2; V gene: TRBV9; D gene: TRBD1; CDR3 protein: CASSTTGTVPGGYTF
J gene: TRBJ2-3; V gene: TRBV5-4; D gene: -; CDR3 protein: CASSVVSDTQYF
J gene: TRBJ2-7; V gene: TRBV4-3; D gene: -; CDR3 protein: CASSRSAATYEQYF
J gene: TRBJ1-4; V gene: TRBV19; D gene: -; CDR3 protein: CASNGQLGEKLFF
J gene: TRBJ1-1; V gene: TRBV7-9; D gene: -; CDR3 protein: CASSSSGQSEAFF
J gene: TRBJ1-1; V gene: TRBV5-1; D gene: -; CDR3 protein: CASSGGLTNTEAFF
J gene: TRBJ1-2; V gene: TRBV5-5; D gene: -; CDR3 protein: CASSFWTEDGYTF
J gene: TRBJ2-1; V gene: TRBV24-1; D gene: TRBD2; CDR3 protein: CATSDPTSGSYNEQFF
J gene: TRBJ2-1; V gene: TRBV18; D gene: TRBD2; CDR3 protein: CASSPLLAGGDNEQFF
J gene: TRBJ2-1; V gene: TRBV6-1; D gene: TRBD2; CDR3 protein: CASSEARLAVSYNEQFF
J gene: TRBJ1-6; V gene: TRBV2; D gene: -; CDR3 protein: CASMEEGGSPLHF
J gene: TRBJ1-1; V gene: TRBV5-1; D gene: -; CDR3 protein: CASSLADSGLNTEAFF
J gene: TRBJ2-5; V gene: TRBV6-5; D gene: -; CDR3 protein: CASSIQGGGTQYF
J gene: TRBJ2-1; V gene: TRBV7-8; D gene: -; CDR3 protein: CASSLTGGDYSNEQFF
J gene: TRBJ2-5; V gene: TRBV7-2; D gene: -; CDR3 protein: CASSLGRGWETQYF
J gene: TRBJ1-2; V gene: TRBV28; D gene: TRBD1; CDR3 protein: CASSSGQGISYGYTF
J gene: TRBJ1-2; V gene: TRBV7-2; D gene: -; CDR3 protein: CASSLPGLSGYTF
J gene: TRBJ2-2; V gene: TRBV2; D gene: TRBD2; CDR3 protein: CASSETSGNTGELFF
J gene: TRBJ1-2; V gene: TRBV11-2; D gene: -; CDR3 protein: CASSSDSRYYGYTF
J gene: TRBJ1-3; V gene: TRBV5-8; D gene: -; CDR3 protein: CASSPSGVWNTIYF
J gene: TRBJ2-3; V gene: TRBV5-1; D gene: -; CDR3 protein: CASSPTGGQADTQYF
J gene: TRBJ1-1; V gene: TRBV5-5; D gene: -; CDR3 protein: CASSLVMVRNTEAFF
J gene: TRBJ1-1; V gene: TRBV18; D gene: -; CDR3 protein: CASSPRGSGHLTNTEAFF
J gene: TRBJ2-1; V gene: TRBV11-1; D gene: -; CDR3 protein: CASSLAGGTRQQFF
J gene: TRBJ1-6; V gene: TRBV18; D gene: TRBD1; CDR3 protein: CASSRQGKGDSPLHF
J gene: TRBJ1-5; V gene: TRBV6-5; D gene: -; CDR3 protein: CASTGAGTGGPQHF
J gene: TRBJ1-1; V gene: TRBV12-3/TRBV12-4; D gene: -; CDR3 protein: CASSRNSNTEAFF